Reported below is one T cell receptor (beta chain). With V trimmed by 6 bases and J by 6 bases, 10 bases remained unmatched. This CDR3 spans 14 amino acids. Germline loops: CDR1 SGHVS, CDR2 FQNEAQ. The data are from a study of radiation and T cells in renal cell carcinoma. The time point here: baseline pretreatment blood. Regarding treatment: 15 Gy SBRT to primary tumor, nephrectomy 4 weeks later. Profiling relied on immunoSEQ multiplex PCR, and the TCRdb table lists in-frame clones only, not all of them. Of around 46,000 clones listed, roughly four fifths are singletons. The sequence was obtained from a woman aged 65 to 85 with renal cell carcinoma. Sequencing was performed on blood, taken from a patient whose treatment included radiotherapy and nephrectomy. V is TRBV7-8 and J is TRBJ2-7; 8 bases are a match to TRBD2. This chain's CDR3 is CASRVGRGSVEQYF. DNA of the CDR3: TGTGCCAGCAGAGTCGGGAGGGGATCGGTCGAGCAGTACTTC.